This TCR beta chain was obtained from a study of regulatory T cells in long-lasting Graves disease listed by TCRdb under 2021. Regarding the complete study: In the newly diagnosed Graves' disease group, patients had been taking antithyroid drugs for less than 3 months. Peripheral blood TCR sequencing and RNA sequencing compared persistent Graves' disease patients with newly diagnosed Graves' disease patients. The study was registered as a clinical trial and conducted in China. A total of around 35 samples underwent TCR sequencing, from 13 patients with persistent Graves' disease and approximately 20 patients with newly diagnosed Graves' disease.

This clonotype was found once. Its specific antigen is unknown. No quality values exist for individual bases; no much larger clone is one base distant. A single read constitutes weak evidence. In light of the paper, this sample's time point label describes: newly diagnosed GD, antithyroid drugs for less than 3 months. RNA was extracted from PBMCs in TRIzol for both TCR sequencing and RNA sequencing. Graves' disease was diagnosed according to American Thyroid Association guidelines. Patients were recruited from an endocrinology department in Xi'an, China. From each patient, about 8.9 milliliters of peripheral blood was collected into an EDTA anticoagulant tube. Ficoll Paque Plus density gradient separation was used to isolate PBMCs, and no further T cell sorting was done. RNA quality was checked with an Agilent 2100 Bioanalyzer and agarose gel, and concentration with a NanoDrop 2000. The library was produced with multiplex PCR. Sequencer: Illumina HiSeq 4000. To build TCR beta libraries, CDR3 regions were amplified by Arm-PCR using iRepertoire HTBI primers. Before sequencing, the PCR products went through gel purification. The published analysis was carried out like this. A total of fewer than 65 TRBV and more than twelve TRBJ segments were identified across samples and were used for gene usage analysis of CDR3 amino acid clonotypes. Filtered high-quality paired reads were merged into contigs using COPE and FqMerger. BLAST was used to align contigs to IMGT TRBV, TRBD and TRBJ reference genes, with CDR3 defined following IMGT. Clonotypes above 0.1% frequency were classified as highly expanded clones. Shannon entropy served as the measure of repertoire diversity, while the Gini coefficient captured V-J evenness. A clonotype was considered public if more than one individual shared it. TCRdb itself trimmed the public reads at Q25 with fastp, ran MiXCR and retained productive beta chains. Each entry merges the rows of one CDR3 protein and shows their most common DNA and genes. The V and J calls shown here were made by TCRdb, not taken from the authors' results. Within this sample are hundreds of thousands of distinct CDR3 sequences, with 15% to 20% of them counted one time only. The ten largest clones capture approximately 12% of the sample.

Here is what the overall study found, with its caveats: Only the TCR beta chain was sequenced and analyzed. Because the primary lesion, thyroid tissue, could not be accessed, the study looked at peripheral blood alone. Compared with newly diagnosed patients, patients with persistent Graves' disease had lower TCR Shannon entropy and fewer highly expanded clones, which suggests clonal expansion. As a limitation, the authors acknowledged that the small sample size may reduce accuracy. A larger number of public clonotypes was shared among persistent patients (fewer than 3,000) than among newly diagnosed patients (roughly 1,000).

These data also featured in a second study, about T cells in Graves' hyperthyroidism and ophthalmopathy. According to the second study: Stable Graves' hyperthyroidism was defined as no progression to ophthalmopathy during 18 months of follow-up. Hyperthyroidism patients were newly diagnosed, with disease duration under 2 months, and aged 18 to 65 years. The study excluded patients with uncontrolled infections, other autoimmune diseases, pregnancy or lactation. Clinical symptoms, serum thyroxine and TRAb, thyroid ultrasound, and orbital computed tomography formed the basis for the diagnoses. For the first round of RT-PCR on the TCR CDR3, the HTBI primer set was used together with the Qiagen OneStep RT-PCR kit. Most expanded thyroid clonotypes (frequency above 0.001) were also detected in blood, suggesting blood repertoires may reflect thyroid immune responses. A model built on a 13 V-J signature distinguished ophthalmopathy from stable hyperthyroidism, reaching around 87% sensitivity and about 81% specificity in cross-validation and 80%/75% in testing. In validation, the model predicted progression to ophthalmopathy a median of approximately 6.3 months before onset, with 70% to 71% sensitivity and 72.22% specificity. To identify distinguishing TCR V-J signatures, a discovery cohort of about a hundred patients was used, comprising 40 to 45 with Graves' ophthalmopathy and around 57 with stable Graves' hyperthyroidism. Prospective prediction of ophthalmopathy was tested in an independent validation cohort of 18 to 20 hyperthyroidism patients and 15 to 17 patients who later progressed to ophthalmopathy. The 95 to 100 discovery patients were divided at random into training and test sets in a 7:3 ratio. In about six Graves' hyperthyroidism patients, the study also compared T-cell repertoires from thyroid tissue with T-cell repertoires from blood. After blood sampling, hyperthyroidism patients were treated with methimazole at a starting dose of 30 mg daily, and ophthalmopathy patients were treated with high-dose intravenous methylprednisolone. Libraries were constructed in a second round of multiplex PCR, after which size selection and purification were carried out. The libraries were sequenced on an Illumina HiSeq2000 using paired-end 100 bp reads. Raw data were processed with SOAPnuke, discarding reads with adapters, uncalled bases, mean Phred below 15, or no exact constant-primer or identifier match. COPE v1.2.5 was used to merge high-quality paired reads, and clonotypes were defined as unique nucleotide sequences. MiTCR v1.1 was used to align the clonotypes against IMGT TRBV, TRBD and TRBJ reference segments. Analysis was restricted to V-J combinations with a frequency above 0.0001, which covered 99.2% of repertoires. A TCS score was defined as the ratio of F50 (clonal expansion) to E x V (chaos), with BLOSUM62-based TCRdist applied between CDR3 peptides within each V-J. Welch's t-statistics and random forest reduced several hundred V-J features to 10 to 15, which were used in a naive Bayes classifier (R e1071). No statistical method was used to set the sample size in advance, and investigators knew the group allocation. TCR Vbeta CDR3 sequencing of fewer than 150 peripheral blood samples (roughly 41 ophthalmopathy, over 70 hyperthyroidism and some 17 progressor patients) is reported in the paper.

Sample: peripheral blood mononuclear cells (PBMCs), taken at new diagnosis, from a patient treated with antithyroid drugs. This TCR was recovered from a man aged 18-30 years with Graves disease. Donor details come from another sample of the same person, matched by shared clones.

The base sequence is TGCAGCGTTAAGCCCGGGACAGGGAAAGAGCAGTACTTC. Protein translation: CSVKPGTGKEQYF. The sequence is built from TRBV29-1 and TRBJ2-7, with 9 bases aligning to TRBD1. Sequences SQVTM (CDR1) and ANQGSEA (CDR2) are obtained from the germline V gene. V trim: 5 bases; J trim: 7 bases; unmatched bases: 9. Taken from cysteine to phenylalanine, the CDR3 has 13 residues. The only DNA kept is the CDR3, 39 bases in frame from the first base.